The text below deals with one T cell receptor (beta chain). Its antigen is unknown. The data belong to a study of shared clonotypes between healthy human individuals. Trimming took off 1 base at V and 7 bases at J, with 7 bases between the two ends. The CDR3 covers 12 residues. Per the germline V gene, CDR1 is LNHDA and CDR2 is SQIVND (reference sequence). Study-wide findings and caveats: A generally larger estimated richness was seen in naive subsets than in memory subsets. Rarefaction gave evidence that sorted-subset sequencing remained incomplete despite large depth.

Naive-designated CD8 cells lacked CD45RO, were positively enriched for CCR7, and omitted terminally differentiated effector memory CD45RA+ cells. Every immunoSEQ plate was one replicate of a subset's evenly spread DNA. Sequencing was performed with immunoSEQ multiplex PCR; in TCRdb, only in-frame clones are kept and a portion is missing. This sample has some 630,000 clones, with around 96% found just once. Sequencing input: naive CD8+ T cells sorted from blood. V is TRBV19 and J is TRBJ1-1; the D is unclear. This TCR was sampled from a woman aged 25 to 39 in good health. CDR3 bases: TGTGCCAGTAGTATAGGGGCCATTGAAGCTTTCTTT. This gives the protein CASSIGAIEAFF.